The 28 T cell receptor beta chains below were found in one sample sequenced in a study of T cell changes during pregnancy in multiple sclerosis. Clones were read by immunoSEQ multiplex PCR, and TCRdb kept only the in-frame ones, dropping some. The sample records some 36,000 clones, approximately 90% being singletons. The specimen was peripheral blood, collected in the second trimester of pregnancy. These receptors originate from a female donor in good health, enrolled as a control in a pregnancy study.

This chain connects TRBV7-9 to TRBJ2-5, with 12 bases that match TRBD2. Unmatched junction bases numbered 4, after V lost 3 bases and J lost 2 bases. Germline values: CDR1 SEHNR, CDR2 FQNEAQ (reference sequence). CDR3 length: 16 residues. As DNA, the CDR3 is TGTGCCAGCAGCTTCGGACTAGCGGGGCCTCAAGAGACCCAGTACTTC. Translating gives CASSFGLAGPQETQYF. The complete variable domain, with remaining parts taken from reference TRBV7-9 and TRBJ2-5, reads DTGVSQNPRHKITKRGQNVTFRCDPISEHNRLYWYRQTLGQGPEFLTYFQNEAQLEKSRLLSDRFSAERPKGSFSTLEIQRTEQGDSAMYLCASSFGLAGPQETQYFGPGTRLLVL.

The genes are TRBV4-1 and TRBJ2-7, with TRBD2 matching over 10 bases. Germline V CDR1 and CDR2: MGHRA, YSYEKL. This CDR3 is built from 15 residues. Unmatched junction bases numbered 9, after V lost 5 bases and J lost 5 bases. The CDR3 here is CASSSIAGGLHEQYF. In nucleotides, the CDR3 is TGCGCCAGCAGCTCGATAGCGGGAGGTCTACACGAGCAGTACTTC.

The V gene is TRBV9, the J gene TRBJ2-7, with 12 bases that match TRBD1. Germline-derived CDR1 and CDR2 are SGDLS and YYNGEE. The V and J ends lost 4 bases and 3 bases, in that order; junction bases with no gene match: 8. The CDR3 runs 16 residues. The CDR3 spells CASSPMGQGARYEQYF. CDR3 in DNA: TGTGCCAGCAGCCCCATGGGACAGGGGGCGCGCTACGAGCAGTACTTC.

V and J are TRBV7-9 and TRBJ1-4, with D unclear. The germline V gene encodes CDR1 SEHNR and CDR2 FQNEAQ (reference sequence). The CDR3 spans 15 residues. V shed 5 bases and J shed 5 bases, with 15 bases lying between them. The CDR3 DNA reads as TGTGCCAGCAGCCCCATAGGGCCGGGGAATGAAAAACTGTTTTTT. This translates into CASSPIGPGNEKLFF.

This rearrangement joins TRBV6-5 to TRBJ2-7; 7 nucleotides align to TRBD2. The CDR3 has 14 residues. CDR1 and CDR2 from the germline V gene are MNHEY and SVGAGI. V was pared by 2 bases and J by 4 bases, with 5 bases of the junction left unmatched. The CDR3 DNA reads as TGTGCCAGCAGTTACGGGGGAGGGATTTACGAGCAGTACTTC. It codes for CASSYGGGIYEQYF.

The V call is TRBV25-1, the J call TRBJ1-6, with D possibly matching TRBD1 (5 bases). This CDR3 contains 16 residues. Trimming took off 4 bases at V and 6 bases at J, with 16 bases between the two ends. Germline CDR1 and CDR2: MGHDK and SYGVNS. This CDR3 reads CASSGWGGTTNSPLHF. DNA for the CDR3: TGTGCCAGCAGTGGATGGGGCGGAACGACTAATTCACCCCTCCACTTT.

The V and J genes are TRBV6-1 and TRBJ1-2, with 9 bases aligning to TRBD1. V trimming: 4 bases; J trimming: 4 bases; junction bases outside the gene matches: 7. Germline V gene data show CDR1 as MNHNS and CDR2 as SASEGT. The CDR3 has 15 amino acids. The CDR3 spells CASSGWDRELYGYTF. The CDR3 DNA reads as TGTGCCAGCAGTGGATGGGACAGGGAACTCTATGGCTACACCTTC.

The CDR3 protein is CAWSVRPGHSNQPQHF. The DNA of the CDR3 is TGTGCCTGGAGTGTTCGGCCTGGGCACAGCAATCAGCCCCAGCATTTT. The rearrangement links TRBV30 to TRBJ1-5; D not certain. The germline CDR1 and CDR2 sequences are GTSNPN and SVGIG (reference sequence). CDR3 length equals 16 residues. Trimming took off 0 bases at V and 1 base at J, with 13 bases between the two ends.

This clone has a single count. The gene calls are TRBV7-3 and TRBJ2-2; 10 nucleotides agree with TRBD1. V trimming: 5 bases; J trimming: 0 bases; junction bases outside the gene matches: 15. CDR1 SGHTA and CDR2 FQGTGA come from the germline V gene. The CDR3 loop spans 20 amino acids. CDR3 in amino acids: CASSPTGTGVYGANTGELFF. The CDR3 coding sequence is TGTGCCAGCAGCCCGACCGGGACAGGGGTTTATGGAGCGAACACCGGGGAGCTGTTTTTT.

In this sample, this clone turned up once. The chain carries TRBV5-1 and TRBJ2-1, with 10 positions matching TRBD2. Per germline, CDR1 SGHRS and CDR2 YFSETQ. V shed 3 bases and J 0 bases; nucleotides not matched to a gene: 6. The CDR3 contains 17 residues. Here the CDR3 DNA reads TGCGCCAGCAGCTCACTAGCGGGGATCTACTCCTACAATGAGCAGTTCTTC. Translation: CASSSLAGIYSYNEQFF.

In DNA form, the CDR3 reads TGTGCCAGCAGCTTCCGACAGGAAGAGACCCAGTACTTC. Protein product: CASSFRQEETQYF. V usage is TRBV7-9 and J usage is TRBJ2-5, with D tentatively TRBD1 (6 bases). Trimming removed 3 bases from V and 3 bases from J, with 8 bases in between. Germline lookup yields CDR1 SEHNR and CDR2 FQNEAQ (reference sequence). This CDR3 is 13 amino acids long.

This chain connects TRBV29-1 to TRBJ1-4; D gene ambiguous. The germline V gene has CDR1 SQVTM and CDR2 ANQGSEA. Between the trimmed V and J ends, which lost 5 bases and 1 base, there was a span of 11 bases. CDR3 length: 14 amino acids. The DNA for the CDR3 is TGCAGCGTTCGTTATGCAGGAACTAATGAAAAACTGTTTTTT. Translating it yields CSVRYAGTNEKLFF.

The rearrangement links TRBV6-1 to TRBJ2-7; 8 bases line up with TRBD2. CDR1 and CDR2 from the germline V gene are MNHNS and SASEGT. The V segment lost 4 bases and the J segment 1 base; nucleotides outside the gene matches: 9. The CDR3 totals 16 residues. The CDR3 DNA reads as TGTGCCAGCAGTGGAGGGATCGGGGGGGGGTCCTACGAGCAGTACTTC. Its protein product is CASSGGIGGGSYEQYF.

V gene TRBV19 combines with J gene TRBJ1-2; 10 bases map to TRBD1. This CDR3 spans 14 amino acids. The germline V gene has CDR1 LNHDA and CDR2 SQIVND (reference sequence). V was pared by 8 bases and J by 2 bases, with 5 bases of the junction left unmatched. This CDR3 is CASGDRGRNYGYTF. DNA for the CDR3: TGTGCCAGTGGTGACAGGGGGCGGAACTATGGCTACACCTTC.

The rearrangement joins TRBV27 to TRBJ1-2; D perhaps matches TRBD1 (6 bases). Trimming cost V 3 bases and J 3 bases, with 8 bases left between them. CDR1 and CDR2 from the germline V gene are MNHEY and SMNVEV (reference sequence). The CDR3 is made up of 13 amino acids. The CDR3 reads CASSFNRDYGYTF. The CDR3 nucleotides are TGTGCCAGCAGTTTCAACAGGGACTATGGCTACACCTTC.

The chain couples TRBV7-6 to TRBJ1-1, with 7 nucleotides matching TRBD1. The CDR3 extends over 17 amino acids. V trimming: 5 bases; J trimming: 5 bases; junction bases outside the gene matches: 17. Germline V CDR1 and CDR2: SGHVS, FNYEAQ. The CDR3 sequence is CASSPLMRGRLGTEAFF. DNA for the CDR3: TGTGCCAGCAGCCCCCTGATGAGGGGGCGCTTAGGTACTGAAGCTTTCTTT.

The chain has TRBV29-1 and TRBJ2-1; 7 nucleotides align to TRBD2. The CDR3 has 15 residues. J lost 8 bases, V lost 5 bases, and 15 bases had no gene match. Germline-derived CDR1 and CDR2 are SQVTM and ANQGSEA. The CDR3 nucleotides read TGCAGCGTTCGTCGGACTAGTCGGTACCAATATGAGCAGTTCTTC. It encodes CSVRRTSRYQYEQFF.

The rearrangement links TRBV29-1 to TRBJ2-7, with D uncertain. The V gene's germline CDR1 is SQVTM and CDR2 ANQGSEA. The V end was cut by 3 bases, the J end by 0 bases, with 9 bases between. The CDR3 extends over 13 amino acids. This CDR3 is CSVEARSSYEQYF. As DNA, the CDR3 is TGCAGCGTTGAGGCAAGGAGCTCCTACGAGCAGTACTTC.

The chain links TRBV14 to TRBJ2-1; possibly TRBD1 for D (5 bases). CDR1 and CDR2 (germline): SGHDN, FVKESK. V lost 1 base and J lost 5, with 12 bases in between. The CDR3 is 15 residues long. The CDR3 reads CASSQAGKGNNEQFF. For the CDR3, the DNA is TGTGCCAGCAGCCAAGCAGGGAAAGGTAACAATGAGCAGTTCTTC.

There are a few counts of this clone. V is TRBV11-2 and J is TRBJ1-1; 7 bases align to TRBD1. V gave up 3 bases and J gave up 4 bases; unmatched junction bases: 5. The length of the CDR3 is 14 residues. Germline V CDR1 and CDR2: SGHAT, FQNNGV. DNA of the CDR3: TGTGCCAGCAGCTTGACAGGGCCAGTCACTGAAGCTTTCTTT. Its protein product is CASSLTGPVTEAFF.

V and J are TRBV28 and TRBJ2-1; 13 bases agree with TRBD2. This CDR3 is built from 16 residues. The J segment lost 8 bases and the V segment lost 4 bases, leaving 8 bases of the junction unmatched. The germline gives CDR1 MDHEN, CDR2 SYDVKM. CDR3 amino acids: CASSSTTSGRAYEQFF. CDR3 nucleotides: TGTGCCAGCAGTTCCACTACTAGCGGGAGGGCCTATGAGCAGTTCTTC.

On this clone itself: A junction end diverges from the germline sequence, so it may reflect a read error. V gene TRBV7-8 combines with J gene TRBJ2-7; 9 bases map to TRBD1. This CDR3 is 16 amino acids long. CDR1 is SGHVS, CDR2 FQNEAQ, per germline. The chain's CDR3 is CVSSPGTGFLSYEQYF. CDR3 DNA: TGTGTCAGCAGCCCCGGGACAGGGTTTCTATCCTACGAGCAGTACTTC.

This clone occurred once. This chain uses TRBV7-2 with TRBJ2-7; D might be TRBD2 (5 bases). Germline V gives CDR1 SGHTA, CDR2 FQGNSA. The CDR3 length is 14 residues. V lost 1 base, J lost 2 bases, and 9 bases lay in between. The CDR3 loop reads CASSLETGTYEQYF. DNA for the CDR3: TGTGCCAGCAGCTTAGAGACCGGGACCTACGAGCAGTACTTC.

The chain recombines TRBV29-1 with TRBJ2-3, with 12 bases identical to TRBD2. The V segment lost 7 bases and the J segment 4 bases; nucleotides outside the gene matches: 6. Germline CDR1 and CDR2: SQVTM and ANQGSEA. The CDR3 loop spans 14 amino acids. This chain's CDR3 is CSAPSGGGADTQYF. The CDR3 coding sequence is TGCAGCGCGCCTAGCGGGGGGGGCGCAGATACGCAGTATTTT.

V usage is TRBV21-1 and J usage is TRBJ1-3. TRBV21-1 counts as a pseudogene. This CDR3 spans 16 amino acids. The CDR3 sequence is CASRRGLQHARNTIYF. CDR3 bases: TGTGCCAGCAGGCGGGGTTTACAACACGCACGAAACACCATATATTTT.

The gene calls are TRBV4-3 and TRBJ2-7; the match to TRBD2 covers 9 bases. This CDR3 is 16 amino acids long. Trimming cost V 0 bases and J 5 bases; bases outside gene matches: 8. CDR1 is LGHNA and CDR2 is YSLEER in the germline V gene. In nucleotides, the CDR3 is TGCGCCAGCAGCCAAGACCAGGGGCGGGGGGGCCACGAGCAGTACTTC. Residues: CASSQDQGRGGHEQYF.

The CDR3 sequence is CASSVGHYYGYTF. The CDR3 bases are TGTGCCAGCAGCGTAGGACATTACTATGGCTACACCTTC. The chain employs TRBV9 and TRBJ1-2; D is unclear. Per germline, CDR1 SGDLS and CDR2 YYNGEE. V was shortened by 0 bases and J by 3 bases, with 6 bases between the two germline ends. There are 13 residues in the CDR3.

This clone was found once. J is TRBJ2-3 and V is TRBV7-9; TRBD1 is a possible D gene (6 bases). There are 16 residues in the CDR3. The germline V gene encodes CDR1 SEHNR and CDR2 FQNEAQ (reference sequence). The V gene lost 2 bases and the J gene lost 0 bases, with 12 bases spanning the gap. As DNA, the CDR3 is TGTGCCAGCAGCTTATGGGACACCCCAAGCACAGATACGCAGTATTTT. Encoded protein: CASSLWDTPSTDTQYF.